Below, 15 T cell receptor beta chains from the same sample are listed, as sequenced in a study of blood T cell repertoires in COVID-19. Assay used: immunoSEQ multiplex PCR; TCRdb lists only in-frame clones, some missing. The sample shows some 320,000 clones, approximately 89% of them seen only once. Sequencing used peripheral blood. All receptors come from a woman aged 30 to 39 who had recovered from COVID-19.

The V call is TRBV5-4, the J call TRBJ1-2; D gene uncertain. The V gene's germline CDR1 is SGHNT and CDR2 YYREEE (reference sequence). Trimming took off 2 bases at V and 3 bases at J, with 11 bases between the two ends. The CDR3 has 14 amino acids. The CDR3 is CASSLSVLDYGYTF. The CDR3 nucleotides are TGTGCCAGCAGCTTAAGTGTCCTAGACTATGGCTACACCTTC.

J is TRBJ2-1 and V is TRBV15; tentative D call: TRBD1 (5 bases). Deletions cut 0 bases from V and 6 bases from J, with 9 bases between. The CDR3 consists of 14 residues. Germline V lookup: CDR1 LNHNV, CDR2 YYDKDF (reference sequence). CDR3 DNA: TGTGCCACCAGCAGAGAGTCAAGGGGCAATGAGCAGTTCTTC. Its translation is CATSRESRGNEQFF.

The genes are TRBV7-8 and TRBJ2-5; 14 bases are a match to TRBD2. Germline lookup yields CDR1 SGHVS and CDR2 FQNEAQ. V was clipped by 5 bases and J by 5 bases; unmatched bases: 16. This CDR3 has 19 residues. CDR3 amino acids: CASSKYFATSGGAGETQYF. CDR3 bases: TGTGCCAGCAGCAAATACTTTGCGACTAGCGGGGGGGCCGGGGAGACCCAGTACTTC.

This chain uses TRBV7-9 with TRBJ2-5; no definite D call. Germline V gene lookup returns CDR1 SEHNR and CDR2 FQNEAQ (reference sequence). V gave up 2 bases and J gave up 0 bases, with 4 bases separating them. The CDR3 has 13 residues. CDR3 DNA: TGTGCCAGCAGCTTATCTTACCAAGAGACCCAGTACTTC. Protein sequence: CASSLSYQETQYF.

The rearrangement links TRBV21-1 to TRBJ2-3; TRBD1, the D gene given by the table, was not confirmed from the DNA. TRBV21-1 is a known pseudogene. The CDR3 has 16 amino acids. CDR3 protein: CASTPLGRGDTDTQYF. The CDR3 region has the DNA TGTGCCAGCACCCCCCTTGGCAGGGGAGACACAGATACGCAGTATTTT.

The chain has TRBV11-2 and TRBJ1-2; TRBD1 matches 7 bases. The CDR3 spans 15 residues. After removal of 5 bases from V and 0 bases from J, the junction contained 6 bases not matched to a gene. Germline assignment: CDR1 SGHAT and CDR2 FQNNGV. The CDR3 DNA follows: TGTGCCAGCAGCCCCCAGGGACAGTCTAACTATGGCTACACCTTC. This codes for CASSPQGQSNYGYTF.

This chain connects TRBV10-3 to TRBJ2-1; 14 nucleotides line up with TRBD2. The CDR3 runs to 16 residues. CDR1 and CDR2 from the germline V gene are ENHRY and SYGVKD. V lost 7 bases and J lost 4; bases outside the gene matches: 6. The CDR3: CAIMTGTSGGYNEQFF. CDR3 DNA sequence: TGTGCCATCATGACAGGGACTAGCGGGGGTTACAATGAGCAGTTCTTC.

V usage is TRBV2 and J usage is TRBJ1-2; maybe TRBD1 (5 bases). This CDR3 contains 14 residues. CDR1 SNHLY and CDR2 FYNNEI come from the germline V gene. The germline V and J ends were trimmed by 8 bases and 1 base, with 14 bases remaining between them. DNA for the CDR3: TGTGCCAGCGCTGGCTCGGGACTTAACTATGGCTACACCTTC. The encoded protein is CASAGSGLNYGYTF.

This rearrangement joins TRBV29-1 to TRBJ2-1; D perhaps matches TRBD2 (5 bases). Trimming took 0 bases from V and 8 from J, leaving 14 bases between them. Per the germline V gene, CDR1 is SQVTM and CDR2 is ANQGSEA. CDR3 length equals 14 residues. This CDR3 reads CSVEDRDPVDEQFF. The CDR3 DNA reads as TGCAGCGTTGAAGATCGGGATCCAGTGGATGAGCAGTTCTTC.

The CDR3 protein is CASSLVPGKGSYNEQFF. The DNA for the CDR3 is TGTGCCAGCAGCTTAGTTCCCGGGAAGGGCTCCTACAATGAGCAGTTCTTC. The chain combines TRBV7-2 with TRBJ2-1; D possibly corresponds to TRBD2 (5 bases). The V gene's germline CDR1 is SGHTA and CDR2 FQGNSA. The CDR3 sequence is 17 residues long. Trimming took off 1 base at V and 0 bases at J, with 13 bases between the two ends.

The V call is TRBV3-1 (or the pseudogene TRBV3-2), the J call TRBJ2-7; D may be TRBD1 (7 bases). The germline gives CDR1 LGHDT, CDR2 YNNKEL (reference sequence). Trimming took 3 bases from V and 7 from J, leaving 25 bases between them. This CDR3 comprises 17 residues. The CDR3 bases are TGTGCCAGCAGCCAGAAGGCCGGCGGGACAGCCCTCGGGGAGCAGTACTTC. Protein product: CASSQKAGGTALGEQYF.

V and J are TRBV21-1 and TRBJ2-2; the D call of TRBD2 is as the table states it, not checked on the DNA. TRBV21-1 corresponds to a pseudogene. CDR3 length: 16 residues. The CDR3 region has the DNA TGTGCCAGCAGCAAATGGGAGGGAGGGTACACCGGGGAGCTGTTTTTT. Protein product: CASSKWEGGYTGELFF.

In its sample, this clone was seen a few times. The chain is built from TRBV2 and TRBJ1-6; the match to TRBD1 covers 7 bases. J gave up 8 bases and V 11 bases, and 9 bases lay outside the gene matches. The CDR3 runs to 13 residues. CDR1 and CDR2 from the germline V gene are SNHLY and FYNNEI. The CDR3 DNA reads TGTGCCGGCTCGGGACAGATGGATTCACCCCTCCACTTT. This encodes CAGSGQMDSPLHF.

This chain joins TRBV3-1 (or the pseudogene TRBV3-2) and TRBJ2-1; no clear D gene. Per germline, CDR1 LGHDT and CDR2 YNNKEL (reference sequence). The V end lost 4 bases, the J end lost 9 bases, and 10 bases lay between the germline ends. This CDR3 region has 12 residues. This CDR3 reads CASSRAAGEQFF. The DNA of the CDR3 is TGTGCCAGCAGCCGGGCTGCTGGTGAGCAGTTCTTC.

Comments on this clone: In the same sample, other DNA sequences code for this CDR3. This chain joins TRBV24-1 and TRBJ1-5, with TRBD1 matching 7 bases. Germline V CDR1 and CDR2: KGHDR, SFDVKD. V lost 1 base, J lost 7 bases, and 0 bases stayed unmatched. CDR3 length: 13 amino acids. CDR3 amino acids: CATSDLQGQPQHF. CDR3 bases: TGTGCCACCAGTGATTTACAGGGGCAGCCCCAGCATTTT.